These 16 T cell receptor beta chains share one sample of origin, sequenced in a study of cytomegalovirus exposure and HLA in healthy donors. Produced via immunoSEQ multiplex PCR; TCRdb's table is partial and in-frame only. This table holds 150,000 to 200,000 clones, roughly nine tenths found once. Specimen: PBMCs. These receptors were taken from a woman under 40 in good health and CMV-seronegative.

J is TRBJ1-1 and V is TRBV29-1; D gene unclear. The germline V gene has CDR1 SQVTM and CDR2 ANQGSEA. V lost 5 bases and J lost 0, with 10 bases in between. The CDR3 is 13 amino acids. The CDR3 coding sequence is TGCAGCGTTACGCGTGAGTTGAACACTGAAGCTTTCTTT. As protein: CSVTRELNTEAFF.

The chain is built from TRBV15 and TRBJ2-1; 9 nucleotides line up with TRBD2. CDR1 and CDR2 from the germline V gene are LNHNV and YYDKDF (reference sequence). The CDR3 is made up of 17 amino acids. J gave up 6 bases and V 5 bases, and 14 bases lay outside the gene matches. CDR3 nucleotides: TGTGCCACCAGCCCCCGGATAGCGGGGGCGCGACTCAATGAGCAGTTCTTC. Translation: CATSPRIAGARLNEQFF.

The rearrangement uses TRBV9 and TRBJ2-1; D unresolved. V lost 0 bases to trimming and J lost 1 base, with 8 bases between them. This CDR3 comprises 15 residues. Per germline, CDR1 SGDLS and CDR2 YYNGEE. CDR3 sequence: CASSVGGLSYNEQFF. The CDR3 DNA reads TGTGCCAGCAGCGTAGGCGGCTTGTCCTACAATGAGCAGTTCTTC.

The chain employs TRBV6-1 and TRBJ2-1, with D uncertain. The CDR3 is made up of 13 amino acids. V lost 3 bases, J lost 4 bases, and 7 bases lay in between. Germline V CDR1 and CDR2: MNHNS, SASEGT. CDR3 nucleotides: TGTGCCAGCAGTGACCCCTGGTACAATGAGCAGTTCTTC. Protein product: CASSDPWYNEQFF.

The chain has TRBV19 and TRBJ1-4, with unresolved D. There are 12 residues in the CDR3. V dropped 10 bases and J dropped 11 bases, with 17 bases sitting between them. The germline V gene encodes CDR1 LNHDA and CDR2 SQIVND (reference sequence). CDR3 residues: CATAPGGGKLFF. DNA of the CDR3: TGTGCCACCGCGCCCGGCGGTGGTAAACTGTTTTTT.

The CDR3 spells CASSYSGTGRGETQYF. The CDR3 DNA reads TGTGCCAGCAGTTACTCGGGGACAGGGAGGGGAGAGACCCAGTACTTC. The rearrangement links TRBV6-5 to TRBJ2-5; 9 bases align to TRBD1. V lost 0 bases to trimming and J lost 4 bases; unmatched junction nucleotides: 6. CDR1 MNHEY and CDR2 SVGAGI come from the germline V gene. This CDR3 is built from 16 residues.

The chain joins TRBV29-1 to TRBJ2-5, with D perhaps matching TRBD1 (5 bases). The germline gives CDR1 SQVTM, CDR2 ANQGSEA. V was shortened by 4 bases and J by 4 bases, with 22 bases between the two germline ends. This CDR3 comprises 16 residues. In DNA, the CDR3 is TGCAGCGTTGCCCCAGCAAGGGGCCCCCCGGTAGAGACCCAGTACTTC. This codes for CSVAPARGPPVETQYF.

This chain links TRBV27 with TRBJ1-4; 8 positions match TRBD1. The CDR3 length is 14 residues. Germline V gene lookup returns CDR1 MNHEY and CDR2 SMNVEV (reference sequence). Trimming cost V 5 bases and J 10 bases; bases outside gene matches: 9. CDR3 nucleotides: TGTGCCAGCAGTACCAGCCCAGGACAGGGAAAACTGTTTTTT. It encodes CASSTSPGQGKLFF.

V gene TRBV11-1 combines with J gene TRBJ1-1; D unclear. Trimming left V 5 bases short and J 4 bases short, with 14 bases between. Per the germline V gene, CDR1 is SGHAT and CDR2 is FQDESV (reference sequence). This CDR3 is 14 amino acids long. DNA for the CDR3: TGTGCCAGCAGCCCCCGGCCGGATGCCACTGAAGCTTTCTTT. Translated: CASSPRPDATEAFF.

This clone was counted a single time. The gene calls are TRBV15 and TRBJ1-5; D is unclear. From germline, CDR1 is LNHNV and CDR2 YYDKDF (reference sequence). V lost 1 base and J 4 bases, leaving 8 bases between the germline ends. The CDR3 totals 14 residues. CDR3 nucleotide sequence: TGTGCCACCAGCAGAGGTGTGGGGAATCAGCCCCAGCATTTT. It encodes CATSRGVGNQPQHF.

The V call is TRBV18, the J call TRBJ2-5; D is ambiguous. Deletions cut 0 bases from V and 2 bases from J, with 10 bases between. This CDR3 spans 15 amino acids. Germline CDR1 is KGHSH and CDR2 is LQKENI. The CDR3 bases are TGTGCCAGCTCACCACCTTTACACCCACAAGAGACCCAGTACTTC. Its protein is CASSPPLHPQETQYF.

The chain employs TRBV7-8 and TRBJ1-5, with D unresolved. The CDR3 contains 14 residues. Germline V lookup: CDR1 SGHVS, CDR2 FQNEAQ. Trimming pared 0 bases from V and 4 bases from J, leaving 7 bases between. The CDR3 DNA reads as TGTGCCAGCAGCTTAGCGCCCAAAAATCAGCCCCAGCATTTT. It is translated as CASSLAPKNQPQHF.

This clone was counted only a few times. The chain recombines TRBV28 with TRBJ1-2; no reliable D call. Germline V lookup: CDR1 MDHEN, CDR2 SYDVKM. Trimming pared 8 bases from V and 7 bases from J, leaving 8 bases between. This CDR3 region has 10 residues. CDR3 residues: CASGRPGYTF. The CDR3, as DNA: TGTGCCAGCGGCCGACCTGGCTACACCTTC.

This chain connects TRBV5-1 to TRBJ2-6, with D possibly TRBD2 on 6 matching bases. This CDR3 is built from 18 residues. V lost 0 bases, J lost 2 bases, and 15 bases lay in between. The V gene's germline CDR1 is SGHRS and CDR2 YFSETQ. The CDR3 loop is CASSLGPGRGTGANVLTF. CDR3 DNA sequence: TGCGCCAGCAGCTTGGGTCCAGGACGGGGGACTGGGGCCAACGTCCTGACTTTC.

The chain combines TRBV14 with TRBJ2-7; 8 positions match TRBD1. The CDR3 sequence is 14 residues long. The germline V gene has CDR1 SGHDN and CDR2 FVKESK. V was clipped by 6 bases and J by 11 bases; unmatched bases: 15. The CDR3, as DNA: TGTGCCAGCAGTCCCGCCGGGGCAGGGGGCAAGGAGTACTTC. This codes for CASSPAGAGGKEYF. The full variable domain, in which reference TRBV14 and TRBJ2-7 provide the parts outside the CDR3, is EAGVTQFPSHSVIEKGQTVTLRCDPISGHDNLYWYRRVMGKEIKFLLHFVKESKQDESGMPNNRFLAERTGGTYSTLKVQPAELEDSGVYFCASSPAGAGGKEYFGPGTRLTVT.

This clone was recorded only once. The chain uses TRBV7-8 and TRBJ2-7; a possible D gene is TRBD2 (7 bases). The CDR3 length is 17 residues. Trimming took off 3 bases at V and 0 bases at J, with 18 bases between the two ends. Germline-derived CDR1 and CDR2 are SGHVS and FQNEAQ. DNA for the CDR3: TGTGCCAGCAGCTTTTCTTCCGGGGGGCGCCCCTCCTACGAGCAGTACTTC. This gives the protein CASSFSSGGRPSYEQYF. The full variable domain, its missing parts supplied by reference TRBV7-8 and TRBJ2-7, is GAGVSQSPRYKVAKRGQDVALRCDPISGHVSLFWYQQALGQGPEFLTYFQNEAQLDKSGLPSDRFFAERPEGSVSTLKIQRTQQEDSAVYLCASSFSSGGRPSYEQYFGPGTRLTVT.